These 27 T cell receptor beta chains came from one sample sequenced in a study of T cells in Graves' hyperthyroidism and ophthalmopathy. Researchers took RNA transcripts and amplified the TCR beta CDR3 regions from them. In the first-round RT-PCR of the TCR CDR3, the HTBI primer set was used. Via MiXCR, TCRdb re-called the multiplex PCR reads, giving one row per CDR3 protein. The sample gives about 640,000 distinct CDR3 sequences, less than 25% of which show up once; 30% to 40% is in the top ten. The sample consisted of blood. These receptors originate from a man aged 25 to 40 with Graves' ophthalmopathy.

In this sample, this clonotype turned up a few times. The rearrangement links TRBV7-9 to TRBJ2-7; D gene uncertain. The CDR3 totals 14 residues. Germline CDR1 and CDR2: SEHNR and FQNEAQ (reference sequence). V lost 3 bases and J lost 2, with 11 bases in between. The CDR3 loop is CASSFRELPYEQYF. The CDR3 region has the DNA TGTGCCAGCAGCTTTCGAGAGTTACCCTACGAGCAGTACTTC.

This clonotype was detected only a few times. This chain connects TRBV12-3 or TRBV12-4 to TRBJ2-2, with D unresolved. V was shortened by 5 bases and J by 2 bases, with 21 bases between the two germline ends. The CDR3 runs 18 residues. As DNA, the CDR3 is TGTGCCAGCAGTCAATACAAGAAGGTCTTCTCAAACACCGGGGAGCTGTTTTTT. This codes for CASSQYKKVFSNTGELFF.

This clonotype was seen at least ten times. This chain connects TRBV3-1 to TRBJ2-4, with 8 bases fitting TRBD2. The germline V gene has CDR1 LGHDT and CDR2 YNNKEL (reference sequence). This CDR3 comprises 13 residues. Losses at the gene ends were 4 bases for V and 12 bases for J; bases not matched to a gene: 8. The CDR3 protein is CASSLSGTGDQYF. The CDR3 DNA reads as TGTGCCAGCAGCCTTAGCGGGACGGGCGATCAGTACTTC.

This clonotype was counted many times. CDR3 nucleotide sequence: TGTGCCAGCAGCGGACTAGCGGGAGGTGTTATGAGCTCCTACGAGCAGTACTTC. This encodes CASSGLAGGVMSSYEQYF. The V and J genes are TRBV6-2 or TRBV6-3 and TRBJ2-7, with 14 bases fitting TRBD2. CDR3 length equals 18 residues. Germline CDR1 is MNHEY and CDR2 is SVGEGT. V lost 6 bases and J lost 0; bases outside the gene matches: 10.

The V call is TRBV6-1, the J call TRBJ2-7; 9 bases map to TRBD1. This CDR3 region has 14 residues. Germline-derived CDR1 and CDR2 are MNHNS and SASEGT. After removal of 8 bases from V and 2 bases from J, the junction contained 7 bases not matched to a gene. This chain's CDR3 is CASWGQGYAYEQYF. CDR3 nucleotides: TGTGCCAGCTGGGGACAGGGTTATGCCTACGAGCAGTACTTC.

This clonotype was seen a handful of times. V usage is TRBV13 and J usage is TRBJ1-4, with D unclear. Looked up from germline, CDR1 is PRHDT and CDR2 is FYEKMQ (reference sequence). The CDR3 is made up of 14 amino acids. V gave up 1 base and J gave up 6 bases, with 9 bases separating them. Here the CDR3 DNA reads TGTGCCAGCAGCTTAGTAGGATCCTATGAAAAACTGTTTTTT. This codes for CASSLVGSYEKLFF.

This clonotype was detected many times. The chain has TRBV3-1 and TRBJ2-1; possible D gene TRBD2, 6 bases. The V end was cut by 1 base, the J end by 2 bases, with 9 bases between. The CDR3 length is 15 residues. From germline, CDR1 is LGHDT and CDR2 YNNKEL (reference sequence). The CDR3 sequence is CASSQAGEAYNEQFF. DNA for the CDR3: TGTGCCAGCAGCCAAGCGGGAGAGGCCTACAATGAGCAGTTCTTC.

This chain connects TRBV7-9 to TRBJ1-1, with 7 bases aligning to TRBD1. This CDR3 has 15 amino acids. With 5 bases clipped from V and 3 bases from J, the junction kept 9 bases outside the gene matches. Germline V CDR1 and CDR2: SEHNR, FQNEAQ (reference sequence). Here the CDR3 DNA reads TGTGCCAGCAGCCCCAGGGGGGCGAGGGACACTGAAGCTTTCTTT. This codes for CASSPRGARDTEAFF.

This clonotype showed up many times. This chain uses TRBV24-1 with TRBJ2-3; D gene uncertain. Trimming left V 0 bases short and J 4 bases short, with 7 bases between. This CDR3 contains 14 residues. Germline V CDR1 and CDR2: KGHDR, SFDVKD. Written as DNA, the CDR3 is TGTGCCACCAGTGATTTGGGGTCTCCAGATACGCAGTATTTT. Encoded protein: CATSDLGSPDTQYF.

The rearrangement links TRBV27 to TRBJ2-5; D unclear. Germline loops: CDR1 MNHEY, CDR2 SMNVEV (reference sequence). V lost 4 bases, J lost 4 bases, and 10 bases lay in between. The CDR3 loop spans 13 amino acids. CDR3 residues: CASSSQFGETQYF. The DNA of the CDR3 is TGTGCCAGCAGTTCTCAGTTTGGAGAGACCCAGTACTTC.

This clonotype occurred many times. The chain uses TRBV30 and TRBJ1-5; a possible D gene is TRBD1 (6 bases). V lost 4 bases and J lost 3, with 13 bases in between. The CDR3 loop spans 14 amino acids. CDR1 GTSNPN and CDR2 SVGIG come from the germline V gene (reference sequence). For the CDR3, the DNA is TGTGCCTGGACACTACAGGGAACCAATCAGCCCCAGCATTTT. Translated, it gives CAWTLQGTNQPQHF. The full variable domain, its missing parts supplied by reference TRBV30 and TRBJ1-5, is SQTIHQWPATLVQPVGSPLSLECTVEGTSNPNLYWYRQAAGRGLQLLFYSVGIGQISSEVPQNLSASRPQDRQFILSSKKLLLSDSGFYLCAWTLQGTNQPQHFGDGTRLSIL.

CDR3 loop: CASSTGGASSASMAREQYF. In DNA form, the CDR3 reads TGTGCCAGTAGCACAGGGGGCGCGAGTTCGGCTAGCATGGCACGTGAGCAGTACTTC. This rearrangement joins TRBV19 to TRBJ2-7; 9 nucleotides agree with TRBD1. Germline V gene data show CDR1 as LNHDA and CDR2 as SQIVND (reference sequence). V lost 6 bases and J lost 7; bases outside the gene matches: 25. The CDR3 covers 19 residues.

This clonotype was recorded at least ten times. The chain links TRBV28 to TRBJ2-5; 7 bases are a match to TRBD1. CDR3 length: 13 amino acids. Unmatched junction bases numbered 1, after V lost 4 bases and J lost 2 bases. The germline gives CDR1 MDHEN, CDR2 SYDVKM. CDR3 sequence (DNA): TGTGCCAGCAGTTCGGGACAGCAAGAGACCCAGTACTTC. Its translation is CASSSGQQETQYF. The whole variable domain, remainder taken from reference TRBV28 and TRBJ2-5, is DVKVTQSSRYLVKRTGEKVFLECVQDMDHENMFWYRQDPGLGLRLIYFSYDVKMKEKGDIPEGYSVSREKKERFSLILESASTNQTSMYLCASSSGQQETQYFGPGTRLLVL.

This clonotype was seen ten or more times. This chain uses TRBV2 with TRBJ2-2; maybe TRBD2 (6 bases). In germline, CDR1 is SNHLY, CDR2 FYNNEI. This CDR3 has 14 residues. V was shortened by 8 bases and J by 7 bases, with 17 bases between the two germline ends. Here the CDR3 DNA reads TGTGCCAGCGGCCCGGCTAGCGTTGTCGGGGAGCTGTTTTTT. Its translation is CASGPASVVGELFF.

The CDR3 bases are TGTGCCAGCAGCCAAGGGCCGGGCGAAAAACTGTTTTTT. Its protein product is CASSQGPGEKLFF. The V and J genes are TRBV7-8 and TRBJ1-4, with D unresolved. There are 13 residues in the CDR3. The ends were cut back, 5 bases at V and 8 bases at J, with 12 bases in the middle. CDR1 SGHVS and CDR2 FQNEAQ come from the germline V gene.

This chain uses TRBV6-5 with TRBJ1-5, with TRBD1 identical over 8 bases. This CDR3 is built from 16 residues. The trim removed 0 bases at V and 4 bases at J, leaving 5 bases unmatched. CDR1 and CDR2 from the germline V gene are MNHEY and SVGAGI. CDR3 protein: CASSYSDRAANQPQHF. In DNA form, the CDR3 reads TGTGCCAGCAGTTACTCGGACAGGGCCGCAAATCAGCCCCAGCATTTT.

This clonotype was detected many times. The J gene is TRBJ1-1, the V gene TRBV5-1; 8 nucleotides align to TRBD1. CDR3 size: 16 residues. The J segment lost 4 bases and the V segment lost 0 bases, leaving 8 bases of the junction unmatched. Germline values: CDR1 SGHRS, CDR2 YFSETQ. The CDR3, as DNA: TGCGCCAGCAGCTTGGGGCAGGGGGCTGGGGGCACTGAAGCTTTCTTT. It is translated as CASSLGQGAGGTEAFF.

Only a few counts were recorded for this clonotype. The chain uses TRBV27 and TRBJ2-7; the match to TRBD1 covers 11 bases. CDR3 length equals 16 residues. The junction had 5 bases not matched to a gene; V was cut back by 2 bases and J by 2 bases. Germline CDR1 is MNHEY and CDR2 is SMNVEV (reference sequence). The CDR3 reads CASSLIWGQGAYEQYF. Here the CDR3 DNA reads TGTGCCAGCAGTTTAATATGGGGACAGGGGGCCTACGAGCAGTACTTC.

The chain carries TRBV12-3 or TRBV12-4 and TRBJ2-7, with 7 bases matching TRBD2. Trimming at V came to 5 bases and at J to 3 bases, leaving 13 bases not matched to a gene. The CDR3 spans 16 residues. CDR3 protein: CASSPHWSGIDYEQYF. CDR3 nucleotide sequence: TGTGCCAGCAGTCCCCATTGGAGCGGGATAGACTACGAGCAGTACTTC.

The CDR3 nucleotides are TGTGCCACCAGCGGAAGGGTTAATCAGCCCCAGCATTTT. The encoded protein is CATSGRVNQPQHF. The chain combines TRBV15 with TRBJ1-5; D gene unclear. Germline CDR1 LNHNV, CDR2 YYDKDF (reference sequence). Trimming removed 5 bases at V and 4 bases at J, with 9 bases between. This CDR3 spans 13 amino acids.

This clonotype was seen repeatedly, ten times or more. CDR3 nucleotides: TGTGCCTGGAGTGATGCAGGGATCAACGAGCAGTACTTC. Translated, it gives CAWSDAGINEQYF. The chain uses TRBV30 and TRBJ2-7, with D possibly TRBD1 on 5 matching bases. Germline CDR1 GTSNPN, CDR2 SVGIG (reference sequence). V shed 1 base and J shed 5 bases, with 12 bases lying between them. The CDR3 is made up of 13 amino acids.

This clonotype was found a few times. V usage is TRBV2 and J usage is TRBJ2-5; a possible D gene is TRBD1 (5 bases). Trimming cost V 6 bases and J 9 bases, with 20 bases left between them. Germline V lookup: CDR1 SNHLY, CDR2 FYNNEI. The CDR3 extends over 14 amino acids. The DNA of the CDR3 is TGTGCCAGCAGCCAAGGGTACTCCCAAGGGGCCCAGTACTTC. It translates to CASSQGYSQGAQYF.

This rearrangement joins TRBV4-3 to TRBJ2-1, with TRBD1 matching over 10 bases. V lost 5 bases and J lost 4; bases outside the gene matches: 8. The length of the CDR3 is 16 residues. The V gene's germline CDR1 is LGHNA and CDR2 YSLEER. The CDR3 is CASSLRGTGDYNEQFF. Here the CDR3 DNA reads TGCGCCAGCAGCTTACGCGGGACAGGGGATTACAATGAGCAGTTCTTC.

This rearrangement joins TRBV27 to TRBJ2-1, with D tentatively TRBD2 (6 bases). From germline, CDR1 is MNHEY and CDR2 SMNVEV (reference sequence). CDR3 length: 12 amino acids. V lost 9 bases, J lost 5 bases, and 11 bases lay in between. The CDR3 DNA follows: TGTGCCAGTATGGGACTCCACAATGAGCAGTTCTTC. It yields the protein CASMGLHNEQFF.

This clonotype came up a few times. V is TRBV7-9 and J is TRBJ2-7; D is perhaps TRBD1 (6 bases). V lost 5 bases, J lost 7 bases, and 18 bases lay in between. CDR3 size: 14 residues. Germline CDR1 reads SEHNR; CDR2 reads FQNEAQ (reference sequence). This chain's CDR3 is CASSRTDTTREQYF. The CDR3 DNA reads TGTGCCAGCAGCCGGACAGACACTACTCGGGAGCAGTACTTC.

This clonotype was picked up a small number of times. The V gene is TRBV28, the J gene TRBJ1-5; tentatively, D is TRBD1 (5 bases). Trimming stripped 4 bases from V and 9 bases from J, with 16 bases between. This CDR3 region has 14 residues. Germline CDR1 reads MDHEN; CDR2 reads SYDVKM. CDR3 coding DNA: TGTGCCAGCAGTTATTCCGGGGGGAATGGGCCCCAGCATTTT. Its protein product is CASSYSGGNGPQHF.

V usage is TRBV7-8 and J usage is TRBJ2-1; D might be TRBD1 or TRBD2, each matching 5 bases. The ends were cut back, 1 base at V and 2 bases at J, with 12 bases in the middle. Germline CDR1 and CDR2: SGHVS and FQNEAQ. The CDR3 has 16 residues. The DNA of the CDR3 is TGTGCCAGCAGCTTAGAGGGACCGGTACCCTACAATGAGCAGTTCTTC. Translated, it gives CASSLEGPVPYNEQFF.